These T cell receptor beta chains were read from a single sample in a study of early T cells in non-severe SARS-CoV-2 infection. TCRdb redid the calling of the 5' RACE reads with MiXCR, one entry per CDR3 protein. This sample has about 64,000 distinct CDR3 sequences, with around 10% found just once. The material sequenced was whole blood, taken at baseline. The receptors were gathered from an adult who was a healthcare worker with PCR-confirmed SARS-CoV-2 infection or an uninfected control (not recorded which). CDR3s include the opening cysteine and the closing phenylalanine or tryptophan. D genes are given only for firm matches. A clone size is listed for some rows: how often the clone was seen (once, few, many), or a class if it is expanded.

J: TRBJ1-6
D: .
V: TRBV6-5
size: few
CDR3: CASQKPGRSSLHF
DNA: TGTGCCAGCCAAAAACCAGGGCGAAGCTCCCTCCACTTT

J: TRBJ1-1
D: .
V: TRBV6-6
size: many
CDR3: CASSYAHTEAFF
DNA: TGTGCCAGCAGTTACGCTCACACTGAAGCTTTCTTT

J: TRBJ2-3
D: TRBD1
V: TRBV24-1
size: few
CDR3: CATQQGNTDTQYF
DNA: TGTGCCACCCAACAGGGGAACACAGATACGCAGTATTTT

J: TRBJ2-7
D: .
V: TRBV20-1
size: few
CDR3: CSARYNYGQYF
DNA: TGCAGTGCTAGGTACAACTACGGGCAGTACTTC

J: TRBJ1-1
D: .
V: TRBV30
size: .
CDR3: CAWSPYTEAFF
DNA: TGTGCCTGGAGTCCCTACACTGAAGCTTTCTTT

J: TRBJ2-2
D: .
V: TRBV29-1
size: many
CDR3: CSVEALGPTGELFF
DNA: TGCAGCGTTGAAGCCCTCGGACCGACCGGGGAGCTGTTTTTT

J: TRBJ2-5
D: TRBD2
V: TRBV20-1
size: .
CDR3: CSASPGTSGYQETQYF
DNA: TGCAGTGCTAGTCCAGGGACTAGCGGGTACCAAGAGACCCAGTACTTC

J: TRBJ1-1
D: .
V: TRBV7-9
size: few
CDR3: CASSLVVRGSLGKNTEAFF
DNA: TGTGCCAGCAGCTTAGTTGTTCGGGGAAGCCTAGGAAAGAACACTGAAGCTTTCTTT

J: TRBJ2-2
D: TRBD1
V: TRBV20-1
size: many
CDR3: CSARDSRRPGELFF
DNA: TGCAGTGCGAGGGACAGTCGCAGACCCGGGGAGCTGTTTTTT

J: TRBJ2-7
D: TRBD1
V: TRBV12-5
size: many
CDR3: CASGLLGDSNSYEQYF
DNA: TGTGCTAGTGGTCTATTGGGGGACAGCAACTCCTACGAGCAGTACTTC

J: TRBJ2-3
D: .
V: TRBV30
size: few
CDR3: CAWSVAPDTQYF
DNA: TGTGCCTGGAGTGTAGCCCCAGATACGCAGTATTTT

J: TRBJ2-2
D: .
V: TRBV30
size: .
CDR3: CAWSRPVGRGEAGELFF
DNA: TGTGCCTGGAGTAGGCCGGTAGGCAGGGGGGAAGCCGGGGAGCTGTTTTTT

J: TRBJ2-2
D: .
V: TRBV20-1
size: many
CDR3: CSARDPAGTNTGELFF
DNA: TGCAGTGCTAGAGATCCAGCAGGGACGAACACCGGGGAGCTGTTTTTT

J: TRBJ1-1
D: .
V: TRBV20-1
size: .
CDR3: CSARVAGWSEAFF
DNA: TGCAGTGCTAGAGTTGCAGGGTGGTCTGAAGCTTTCTTT

J: TRBJ1-1
D: .
V: TRBV7-8
size: .
CDR3: CASSPPAGRGNTEAFF
DNA: TGTGCCAGCAGCCCCCCGGCAGGGCGGGGGAACACTGAAGCTTTCTTT

J: TRBJ1-5
D: TRBD1
V: TRBV10-3
size: .
CDR3: CAIQRLIMDGSWTGGPRDWPQHF
DNA: TGTGCCATCCAAAGATTAATCATGGACGGGTCATGGACAGGGGGCCCCAGGGATTGGCCCCAGCATTTT

J: TRBJ2-5
D: TRBD1
V: TRBV12-3/TRBV12-4
size: few
CDR3: CASSLGGQLETQYF
DNA: TGTGCCAGCAGCCTAGGGGGACAGTTGGAGACCCAGTACTTC

J: TRBJ2-7
D: .
V: TRBV9
size: few
CDR3: CASSGSVLGEQYF
DNA: TGTGCCAGCAGCGGCTCGGTCCTGGGGGAGCAGTACTTC

J: TRBJ1-1
D: .
V: TRBV5-1
size: .
CDR3: CASSLGQPNTEAFF
DNA: TGCGCCAGCAGCTTGGGGCAGCCGAACACTGAAGCTTTCTTT

J: TRBJ1-5
D: .
V: TRBV19
size: few
CDR3: CATTRAGGQPQHF
DNA: TGTGCCACCACCAGGGCGGGAGGTCAGCCCCAGCATTTT

J: TRBJ2-5
D: .
V: TRBV7-3
size: many
CDR3: CASSSGPKETQYF
DNA: TGTGCCAGCAGCTCCGGACCGAAAGAGACCCAGTACTTC

J: TRBJ1-1
D: .
V: TRBV14
size: .
CDR3: CASSQDPGGGFSEAFF
DNA: TGTGCCAGCAGCCAAGATCCAGGAGGGGGATTCTCCGAAGCTTTCTTT

J: TRBJ2-3
D: TRBD2
V: TRBV12-3/TRBV12-4
size: .
CDR3: CASSWTSSSAQYF
DNA: TGTGCCAGCAGTTGGACTAGCAGCTCTGCGCAGTATTTT

J: TRBJ1-2
D: .
V: TRBV12-3/TRBV12-4
size: many
CDR3: CASSLGSSGGYTF
DNA: TGTGCCAGCAGTTTAGGCTCTTCGGGGGGCTACACCTTC

J: TRBJ2-7
D: .
V: TRBV5-1
size: few
CDR3: CASSLSHSYEQYF
DNA: TGCGCCAGCAGCTTGAGTCATTCCTACGAGCAGTACTTC

J: TRBJ2-7
D: TRBD1
V: TRBV18
size: .
CDR3: CASSRDRGGEQYF
DNA: TGTGCCAGCTCACGGGACAGGGGAGGTGAGCAGTACTTC

J: TRBJ2-3
D: .
V: TRBV3-1
size: few
CDR3: CASSPDRDTQYF
DNA: TGTGCCAGCAGCCCAGACCGGGATACGCAGTATTTT

J: TRBJ1-6
D: .
V: TRBV7-2
size: .
CDR3: CASSLELNSPLHF
DNA: TGTGCCAGCAGCTTAGAGCTTAATTCACCCCTCCACTTT

J: TRBJ1-6
D: TRBD1
V: TRBV28
size: few
CDR3: CASTEGGAYNSPLHF
DNA: TGTGCCAGCACCGAAGGGGGCGCCTATAATTCACCCCTCCACTTT

J: TRBJ2-3
D: TRBD2
V: TRBV7-9
size: many
CDR3: CASSLVGSGADTQYF
DNA: TGTGCCAGCAGCTTAGTCGGTAGCGGGGCAGATACGCAGTATTTT

J: TRBJ2-1
D: .
V: TRBV5-1
size: few
CDR3: CASSLGTSGEQFF
DNA: TGCGCCAGCAGCTTGGGGACGTCGGGGGAGCAGTTCTTC

J: TRBJ2-7
D: .
V: TRBV6-2/TRBV6-3
size: .
CDR3: CASRGGLSYEQYF
DNA: TGTGCCAGCAGGGGTGGCCTTTCCTACGAGCAGTACTTC

J: TRBJ2-3
D: .
V: TRBV20-1
size: many
CDR3: CSARDGTDTQYF
DNA: TGCAGTGCTAGAGATGGGACTGATACGCAGTATTTT

J: TRBJ2-2
D: TRBD1
V: TRBV12-3/TRBV12-4
size: many
CDR3: CASSFQGVRTGELFF
DNA: TGTGCCAGCAGTTTCCAGGGGGTGAGGACCGGGGAGCTGTTTTTT

J: TRBJ1-1
D: .
V: TRBV6-2/TRBV6-3
size: .
CDR3: CASSPTRRETEAFF
DNA: TGTGCCAGCAGTCCTACCCGGCGGGAGACTGAAGCTTTCTTT

J: TRBJ2-1
D: .
V: TRBV15
size: few
CDR3: CATTRNHDPLYNEQFF
DNA: TGTGCCACCACCAGAAACCACGATCCATTATACAATGAGCAGTTCTTC

J: TRBJ1-1
D: TRBD1
V: TRBV20-1
size: .
CDR3: CSAPDRENTEAFF
DNA: TGCAGTGCTCCGGACAGGGAGAACACTGAAGCTTTCTTT

J: TRBJ2-7
D: TRBD2
V: TRBV7-6
size: few
CDR3: CASSLALAGGPGEQYF
DNA: TGTGCCAGCAGCTTAGCCCTAGCGGGGGGGCCGGGCGAGCAGTACTTC

J: TRBJ2-6
D: TRBD1
V: TRBV5-4
size: many
CDR3: CASSRQGSGANVLTF
DNA: TGTGCCAGCAGCCGACAGGGATCAGGGGCCAACGTCCTGACTTTC

J: TRBJ2-7
D: TRBD2
V: TRBV2
size: .
CDR3: CASIGRSGVYEQYF
DNA: TGTGCCAGCATTGGGCGTAGCGGGGTCTACGAGCAGTACTTC

J: TRBJ2-7
D: .
V: TRBV9
size: .
CDR3: CASSALDSDSYEQYF
DNA: TGTGCCAGCAGCGCCCTCGACAGCGACTCCTACGAGCAGTACTTC

J: TRBJ2-7
D: .
V: TRBV5-6
size: .
CDR3: CASSLVSEGLQYF
DNA: TGTGCCAGCAGCTTGGTATCAGAGGGGTTGCAGTACTTC